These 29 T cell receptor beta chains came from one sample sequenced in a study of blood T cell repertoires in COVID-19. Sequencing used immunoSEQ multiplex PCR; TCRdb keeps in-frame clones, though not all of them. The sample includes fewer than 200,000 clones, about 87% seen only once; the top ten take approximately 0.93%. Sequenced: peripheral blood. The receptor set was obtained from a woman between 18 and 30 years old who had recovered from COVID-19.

The CDR3: CASRTGWTNQPQHF. CDR3 sequence (DNA): TGTGCCAGTAGGACAGGGTGGACCAATCAGCCCCAGCATTTT. The rearrangement joins TRBV19 to TRBJ1-5; TRBD1 aligns across 7 bases. The CDR3 runs to 14 residues. Germline loops: CDR1 LNHDA, CDR2 SQIVND (reference sequence). V was pared by 6 bases and J by 3 bases, with 5 bases of the junction left unmatched.

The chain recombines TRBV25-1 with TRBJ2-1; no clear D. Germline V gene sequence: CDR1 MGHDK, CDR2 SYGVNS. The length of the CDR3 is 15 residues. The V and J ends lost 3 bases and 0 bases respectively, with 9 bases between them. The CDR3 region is CASSEVRNSYNEQFF. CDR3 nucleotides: TGTGCCAGCAGTGAGGTCAGGAACTCCTACAATGAGCAGTTCTTC.

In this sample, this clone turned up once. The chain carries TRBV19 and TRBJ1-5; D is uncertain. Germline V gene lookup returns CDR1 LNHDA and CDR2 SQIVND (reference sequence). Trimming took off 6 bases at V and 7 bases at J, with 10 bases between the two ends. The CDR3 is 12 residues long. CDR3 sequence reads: CASREFLQPQHF. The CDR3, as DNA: TGTGCCAGTAGAGAGTTTTTACAGCCCCAGCATTTT.

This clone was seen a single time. The CDR3: CAISGRVGQQLTDTQYF. In nucleotides, the CDR3 is TGTGCCATCAGTGGGAGAGTAGGTCAGCAACTCACAGATACGCAGTATTTT. The gene calls are TRBV10-3 and TRBJ2-3; D is ambiguous. The CDR3 is 17 residues long. CDR1 is ENHRY and CDR2 is SYGVKD in the germline V gene. Trimming took off 4 bases at V and 2 bases at J, with 19 bases between the two ends.

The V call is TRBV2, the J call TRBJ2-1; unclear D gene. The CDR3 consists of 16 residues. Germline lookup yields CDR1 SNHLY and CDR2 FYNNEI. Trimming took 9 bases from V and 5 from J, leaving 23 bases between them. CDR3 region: CARVDHREVFNNEQFF. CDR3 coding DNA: TGTGCCAGAGTCGACCACCGAGAGGTCTTTAACAATGAGCAGTTCTTC.

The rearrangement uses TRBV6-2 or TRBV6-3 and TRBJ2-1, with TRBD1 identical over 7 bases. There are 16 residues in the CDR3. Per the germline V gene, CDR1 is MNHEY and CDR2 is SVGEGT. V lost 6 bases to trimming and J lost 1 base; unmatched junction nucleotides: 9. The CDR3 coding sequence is TGTGCCAGCAGCCCACAGGGGTTAAGGTCCTACAATGAGCAGTTCTTC. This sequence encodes CASSPQGLRSYNEQFF.

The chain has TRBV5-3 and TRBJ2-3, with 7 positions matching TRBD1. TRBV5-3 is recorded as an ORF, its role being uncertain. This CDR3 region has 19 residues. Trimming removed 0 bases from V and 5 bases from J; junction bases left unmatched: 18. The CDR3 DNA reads TGTGCCAGAAGCTTGGGCTCCCGCGGCGAGGGGGCGTATAGAGATACGCAGTATTTT. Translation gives CARSLGSRGEGAYRDTQYF.

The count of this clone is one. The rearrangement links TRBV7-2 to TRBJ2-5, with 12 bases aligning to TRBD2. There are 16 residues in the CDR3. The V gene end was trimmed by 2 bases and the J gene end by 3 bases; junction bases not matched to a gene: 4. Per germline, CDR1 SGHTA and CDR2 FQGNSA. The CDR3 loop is CASSLPGLAGKETQYF. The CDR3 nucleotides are TGTGCCAGCAGCTTACCCGGACTAGCGGGAAAAGAGACCCAGTACTTC. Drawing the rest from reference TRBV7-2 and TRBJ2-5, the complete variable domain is GAGVSQSPSNKVTEKGKDVELRCDPISGHTALYWYRQSLGQGLEFLIYFQGNSAPDKSGLPSDRFSAERTGGSVSTLTIQRTQQEDSAVYLCASSLPGLAGKETQYFGPGTRLLVL.

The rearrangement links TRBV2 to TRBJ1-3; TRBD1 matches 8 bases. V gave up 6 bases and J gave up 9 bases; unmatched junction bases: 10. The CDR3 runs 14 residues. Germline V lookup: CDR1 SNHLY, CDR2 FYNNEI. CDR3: CASRADRAGSTIYF. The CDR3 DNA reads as TGTGCCAGCAGGGCGGACAGGGCGGGATCCACCATATATTTT. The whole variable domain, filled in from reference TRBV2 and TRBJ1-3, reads EPEVTQTPSHQVTQMGQEVILRCVPISNHLYFYWYRQILGQKVEFLVSFYNNEISEKSEIFDDQFSVERPDGSNFTLKIRSTKLEDSAMYFCASRADRAGSTIYFGEGSWLTVV.

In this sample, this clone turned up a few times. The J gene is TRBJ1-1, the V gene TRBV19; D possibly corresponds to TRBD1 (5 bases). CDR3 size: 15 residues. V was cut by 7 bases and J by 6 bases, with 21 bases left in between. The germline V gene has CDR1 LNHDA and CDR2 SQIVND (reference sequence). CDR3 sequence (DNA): TGTGCCAGTACCGAATTGGGGGGAGGCGGGGCTGAAGCTTTCTTT. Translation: CASTELGGGGAEAFF.

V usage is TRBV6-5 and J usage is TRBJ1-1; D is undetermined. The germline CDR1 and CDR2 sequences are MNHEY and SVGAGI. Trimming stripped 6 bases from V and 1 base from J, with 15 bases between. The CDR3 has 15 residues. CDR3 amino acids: CASSPGLRGNTEAFF. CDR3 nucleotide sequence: TGTGCCAGCAGCCCGGGTTTGCGAGGGAACACTGAAGCTTTCTTT.

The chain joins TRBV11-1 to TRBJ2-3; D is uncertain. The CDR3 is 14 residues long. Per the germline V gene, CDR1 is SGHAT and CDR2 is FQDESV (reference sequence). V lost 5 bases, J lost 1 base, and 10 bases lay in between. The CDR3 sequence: CASSAPQGTDTQYF. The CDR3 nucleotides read TGTGCCAGCAGCGCCCCCCAGGGCACAGATACGCAGTATTTT.

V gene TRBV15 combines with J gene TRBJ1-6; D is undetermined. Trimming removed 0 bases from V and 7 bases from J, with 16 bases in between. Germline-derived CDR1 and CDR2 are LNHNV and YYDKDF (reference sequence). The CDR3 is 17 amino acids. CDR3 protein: CATSRDRAGKVNSPLHF. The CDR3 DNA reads TGTGCCACCAGCAGAGATCGGGCCGGGAAGGTGAATTCACCCCTCCACTTT.

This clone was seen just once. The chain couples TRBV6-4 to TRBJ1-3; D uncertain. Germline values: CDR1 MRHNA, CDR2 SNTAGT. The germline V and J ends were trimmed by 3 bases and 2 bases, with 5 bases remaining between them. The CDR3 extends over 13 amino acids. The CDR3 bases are TGTGCCAGCAGTGAGCGGGCTGGAAACACCATATATTTT. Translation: CASSERAGNTIYF.

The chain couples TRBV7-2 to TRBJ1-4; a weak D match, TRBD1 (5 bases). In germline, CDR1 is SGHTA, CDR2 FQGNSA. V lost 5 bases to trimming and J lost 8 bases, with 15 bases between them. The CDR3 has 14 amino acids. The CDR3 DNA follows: TGTGCCAGCAGCCCCCTCGGGGGTGGGGAAAAACTGTTTTTT. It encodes CASSPLGGGEKLFF.

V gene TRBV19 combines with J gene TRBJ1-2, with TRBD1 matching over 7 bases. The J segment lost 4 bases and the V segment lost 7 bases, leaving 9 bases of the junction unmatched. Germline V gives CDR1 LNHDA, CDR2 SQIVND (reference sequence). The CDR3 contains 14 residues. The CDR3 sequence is CASTSDRVTYGYTF. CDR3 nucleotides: TGTGCCAGTACATCCGACAGGGTTACCTATGGCTACACCTTC. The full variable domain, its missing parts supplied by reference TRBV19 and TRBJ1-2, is DGGITQSPKYLFRKEGQNVTLSCEQNLNHDAMYWYRQDPGQGLRLIYYSQIVNDFQKGDIAEGYSVSREKKESFPLTVTSAQKNPTAFYLCASTSDRVTYGYTFGSGTRLTVV.

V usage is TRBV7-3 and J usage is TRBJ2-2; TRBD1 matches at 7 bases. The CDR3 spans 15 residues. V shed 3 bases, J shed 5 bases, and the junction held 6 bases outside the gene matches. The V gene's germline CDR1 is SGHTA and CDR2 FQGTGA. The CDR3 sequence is CASSLQGDSTGELFF. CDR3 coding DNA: TGTGCCAGCAGCTTGCAGGGGGATAGTACCGGGGAGCTGTTTTTT.

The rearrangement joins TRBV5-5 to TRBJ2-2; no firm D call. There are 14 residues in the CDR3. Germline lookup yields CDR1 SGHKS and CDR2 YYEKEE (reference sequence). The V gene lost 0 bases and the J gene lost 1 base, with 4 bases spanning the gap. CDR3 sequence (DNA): TGTGCCAGCAGCTTGGAGCGGAACACCGGGGAGCTGTTTTTT. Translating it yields CASSLERNTGELFF.

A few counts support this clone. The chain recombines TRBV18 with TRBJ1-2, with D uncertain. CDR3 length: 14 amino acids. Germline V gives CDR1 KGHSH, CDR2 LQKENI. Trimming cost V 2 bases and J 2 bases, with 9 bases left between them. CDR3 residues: CASSPDLLNYGYTF. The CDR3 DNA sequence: TGTGCCAGCTCACCAGATTTGCTAAACTATGGCTACACCTTC.

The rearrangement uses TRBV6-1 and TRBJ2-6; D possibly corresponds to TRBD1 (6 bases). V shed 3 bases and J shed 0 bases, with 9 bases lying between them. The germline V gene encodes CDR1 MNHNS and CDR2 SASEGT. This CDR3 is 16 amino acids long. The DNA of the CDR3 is TGTGCCAGCAGTGACGCGGACAGCTCTGGGGCCAACGTCCTGACTTTC. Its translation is CASSDADSSGANVLTF.

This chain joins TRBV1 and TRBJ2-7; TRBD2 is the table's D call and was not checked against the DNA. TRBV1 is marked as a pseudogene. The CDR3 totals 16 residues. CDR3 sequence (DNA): TGCACCAGCAGCAAACCCCAGCTTAACTACACCTACGAGCAGTACGTC. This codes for CTSSKPQLNYTYEQYV.

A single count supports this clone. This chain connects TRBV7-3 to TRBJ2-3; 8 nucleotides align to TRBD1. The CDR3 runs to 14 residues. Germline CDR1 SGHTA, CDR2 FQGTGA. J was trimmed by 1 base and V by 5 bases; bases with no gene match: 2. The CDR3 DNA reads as TGTGCCAGCAGCGGACAGGGCGGCACAGATACGCAGTATTTT. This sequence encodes CASSGQGGTDTQYF.

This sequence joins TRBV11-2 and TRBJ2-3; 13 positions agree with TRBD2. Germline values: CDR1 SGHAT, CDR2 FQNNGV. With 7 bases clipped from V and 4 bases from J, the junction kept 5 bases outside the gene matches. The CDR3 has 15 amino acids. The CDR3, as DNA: TGTGCCAGCACCAGGACTAGCGGGAGACCAGATACGCAGTATTTT. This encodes CASTRTSGRPDTQYF.

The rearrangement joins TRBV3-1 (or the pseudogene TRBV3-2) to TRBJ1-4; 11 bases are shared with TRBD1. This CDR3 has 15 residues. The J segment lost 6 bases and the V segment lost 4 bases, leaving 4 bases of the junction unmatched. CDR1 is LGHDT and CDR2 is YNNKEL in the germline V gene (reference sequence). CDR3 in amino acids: CASSPGTGGYEKLFF. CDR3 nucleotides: TGTGCCAGCAGCCCGGGGACAGGGGGATATGAAAAACTGTTTTTT.

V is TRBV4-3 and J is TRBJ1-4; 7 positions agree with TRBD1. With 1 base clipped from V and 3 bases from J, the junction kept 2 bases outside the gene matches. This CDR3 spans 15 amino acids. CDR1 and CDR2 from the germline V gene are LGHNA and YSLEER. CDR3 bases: TGCGCCAGCAGCCAAGGGGACAGTCCTAATGAAAAACTGTTTTTT. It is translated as CASSQGDSPNEKLFF.

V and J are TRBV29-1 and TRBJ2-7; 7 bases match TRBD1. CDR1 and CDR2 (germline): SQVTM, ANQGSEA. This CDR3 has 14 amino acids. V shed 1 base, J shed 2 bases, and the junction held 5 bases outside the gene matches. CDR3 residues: CSVEARQGAYEQYF. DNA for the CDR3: TGCAGCGTTGAAGCCAGACAGGGAGCCTACGAGCAGTACTTC.

This CDR3 reads CASSPETGRTDTQYF. The CDR3 bases are TGTGCCAGCAGCCCAGAGACCGGGAGGACAGATACGCAGTATTTT. The chain has TRBV5-6 and TRBJ2-3; 7 nucleotides line up with TRBD2. CDR1 and CDR2 (germline): SGHDT, YYEEEE. CDR3 length: 15 amino acids. V lost 4 bases and J lost 3; bases outside the gene matches: 8. The full variable domain, in which reference TRBV5-6 and TRBJ2-3 provide the parts outside the CDR3, is DAGVTQSPTHLIKTRGQQVTLRCSPKSGHDTVSWYQQALGQGPQFIFQYYEEEERQRGNFPDRFSGHQFPNYSSELNVNALLLGDSALYLCASSPETGRTDTQYFGPGTRLTVL.

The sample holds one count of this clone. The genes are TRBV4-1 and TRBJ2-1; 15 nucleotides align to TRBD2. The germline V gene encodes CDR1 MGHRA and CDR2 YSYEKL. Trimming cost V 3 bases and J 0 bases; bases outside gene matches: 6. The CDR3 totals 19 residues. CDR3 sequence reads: CASSHPGLAGGRSYNEQFF. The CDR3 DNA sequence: TGCGCCAGCAGCCACCCGGGACTAGCGGGGGGACGCTCCTACAATGAGCAGTTCTTC.

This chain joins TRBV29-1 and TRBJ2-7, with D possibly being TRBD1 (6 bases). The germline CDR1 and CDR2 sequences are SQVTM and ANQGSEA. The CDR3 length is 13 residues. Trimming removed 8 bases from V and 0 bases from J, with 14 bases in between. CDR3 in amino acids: CSCRTAHSYEQYF. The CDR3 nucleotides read TGCAGCTGCCGGACAGCCCACTCCTACGAGCAGTACTTC.